This is a list of T cell receptor beta chains from one sample in a study of Ad26.COV2.S vaccination and SARS-CoV-2 variants. The protocol was immunoSEQ multiplex PCR, while the TCRdb copy is restricted to in-frame clones and leaves out a portion. Of some 250,000 clones listed, 85% to 90% are singletons. The material sequenced was peripheral blood, taken in a trial of Ad26.COV2.S vaccine versus placebo. The source is a person between 18 and 65 years old who received the Ad26.COV2.S COVID-19 vaccine or a placebo. CDR3s include the opening cysteine and the closing phenylalanine or tryptophan. D genes are given only for firm matches. Size is stated for part of the rows, as once, few or many counts, or as a class when the clone is expanded.

abundance: .
d_gene: .
j_gene: TRBJ2-5
v_gene: TRBV18
CDR3nt: TGTGCCAGCTCACCCTTGAGTCAAGAGACCCAGTACTTC
CDR3aa: CASSPLSQETQYF

abundance: .
d_gene: TRBD1
j_gene: TRBJ1-6
v_gene: TRBV9
CDR3nt: TGTGCCAGCAGCGTAGGGACAGGGGTCTCACCCCTCCACTTT
CDR3aa: CASSVGTGVSPLHF

abundance: .
d_gene: .
j_gene: TRBJ1-1
v_gene: TRBV12-3/TRBV12-4
CDR3nt: TGTGCCAGCAGCCGGACGGGGCGTGAGGCTTTCTTT
CDR3aa: CASSRTGREAFF

abundance: once
d_gene: TRBD1
j_gene: TRBJ2-3
v_gene: TRBV29-1
CDR3nt: TGCAGCGTTGAGACAGGGGTGGTAGATACGCAGTATTTT
CDR3aa: CSVETGVVDTQYF

abundance: once
d_gene: TRBD1
j_gene: TRBJ1-2
v_gene: TRBV15
CDR3nt: TGTGCCACCAGCTTCGACAGGGCCTATGGCTACACCTTC
CDR3aa: CATSFDRAYGYTF

abundance: .
d_gene: TRBD1
j_gene: TRBJ1-5
v_gene: TRBV15
CDR3nt: TGTGCCACCAGTGGACAGGGGGTGTTTCAGCCCCAGCATTTT
CDR3aa: CATSGQGVFQPQHF

abundance: .
d_gene: .
j_gene: TRBJ1-4
v_gene: TRBV2
CDR3nt: TGTGCCACCCTTATGGGGGTCGGGAATGAAAAACTGTTTTTT
CDR3aa: CATLMGVGNEKLFF

abundance: once
d_gene: TRBD2
j_gene: TRBJ2-7
v_gene: TRBV30
CDR3nt: TGTGCCTGGAGGGAGGCGGGAGGCGTTGCCTACGAGCAGTACTTC
CDR3aa: CAWREAGGVAYEQYF

abundance: .
d_gene: .
j_gene: TRBJ2-3
v_gene: TRBV5-6
CDR3nt: TGTGCCAGCAGCATCGGACTTACAAGCACAGATACGCAGTATTTT
CDR3aa: CASSIGLTSTDTQYF

abundance: .
d_gene: TRBD2
j_gene: TRBJ2-3
v_gene: TRBV5-4
CDR3nt: TGTGCCAGCAGCGGGGGGGACTTCACAGATACGCAGTATTTT
CDR3aa: CASSGGDFTDTQYF

abundance: .
d_gene: .
j_gene: TRBJ1-1
v_gene: TRBV6-1
CDR3nt: TGTGCCAGCAGTGAATGGGGCAGTTTAAAGGCTGAAGCTTTCTTT
CDR3aa: CASSEWGSLKAEAFF

abundance: .
d_gene: TRBD2
j_gene: TRBJ2-5
v_gene: TRBV10-1
CDR3nt: TGCGCCAGCAGTGAACAGGGGAGGACTAGCGGAAAAGAGACCCAGTACTTC
CDR3aa: CASSEQGRTSGKETQYF

abundance: .
d_gene: .
j_gene: TRBJ2-3
v_gene: TRBV2
CDR3nt: TGTGCCAGCTCCTCGAGTGGATATGGCACAGATACGCAGTATTTT
CDR3aa: CASSSSGYGTDTQYF

abundance: .
d_gene: .
j_gene: TRBJ1-6
v_gene: TRBV5-4
CDR3nt: TGTGCCAGCAGCCCAGGGTTCAGCTCCTATAATTCACCCCTCCACTTT
CDR3aa: CASSPGFSSYNSPLHF

abundance: .
d_gene: .
j_gene: TRBJ2-3
v_gene: TRBV30
CDR3nt: TGTGCCTGGAGCCCAATTACAACAGATACGCAGTATTTT
CDR3aa: CAWSPITTDTQYF

abundance: .
d_gene: .
j_gene: TRBJ1-2
v_gene: TRBV12-2
CDR3nt: TGTGCAAGTCGCCCTCGGAGGGGGCAGTACTATGGCTACACCTTC
CDR3aa: CASRPRRGQYYGYTF

abundance: .
d_gene: .
j_gene: TRBJ1-5
v_gene: TRBV27
CDR3nt: TGTGCCAGCAGTTTACCACCGGACAGTAGGCCGGCGAGTCAGCCCCAGCATTTT
CDR3aa: CASSLPPDSRPASQPQHF

abundance: .
d_gene: .
j_gene: TRBJ2-2
v_gene: TRBV6-2/TRBV6-3
CDR3nt: TGTGCCAGCAGCAACCAGCCGAACACCGGGGAGCTGTTTTTT
CDR3aa: CASSNQPNTGELFF

abundance: .
d_gene: TRBD1
j_gene: TRBJ1-2
v_gene: TRBV4-3
CDR3nt: TGCGCCAGCAGCCAGACTCCTGGACAGGGGGTATTTTCCTTC
CDR3aa: CASSQTPGQGVFSF

abundance: once
d_gene: .
j_gene: TRBJ2-3
v_gene: TRBV6-5
CDR3nt: TGTGCCAGCAGTTACGGCGGACAGCACACAGATACGCAGTATTTT
CDR3aa: CASSYGGQHTDTQYF

abundance: .
d_gene: .
j_gene: TRBJ2-1
v_gene: TRBV28
CDR3nt: TGTGCCAGCAGTTTAACGCGTCCAAGCTCCTACAATGAGCAGTTCTTC
CDR3aa: CASSLTRPSSYNEQFF

abundance: .
d_gene: .
j_gene: TRBJ2-3
v_gene: TRBV7-7
CDR3nt: TGTGCTAGCAGCTTACTTGGGGGCAGGAGGGGGTTTAGCACAGATACGCAGTATTTT
CDR3aa: CASSLLGGRRGFSTDTQYF

abundance: .
d_gene: TRBD1
j_gene: TRBJ1-4
v_gene: TRBV2
CDR3nt: TGTGCCAGCAGTGAAGCGGGACAGGGGATTCGACTGTTTTTT
CDR3aa: CASSEAGQGIRLFF

abundance: .
d_gene: TRBD2
j_gene: TRBJ2-5
v_gene: TRBV3-1/TRBV3-2
CDR3nt: TGTGCCAGCAGCACCGCCAGCGGGGGGGCGGAGACCCAGTACTTC
CDR3aa: CASSTASGGAETQYF

abundance: .
d_gene: TRBD1
j_gene: TRBJ2-3
v_gene: TRBV6-5
CDR3nt: TGTGCCAGCAGTTTGGACAGGGGTTCAGATACGCAGTATTTT
CDR3aa: CASSLDRGSDTQYF

abundance: .
d_gene: .
j_gene: TRBJ1-1
v_gene: TRBV7-2
CDR3nt: TGTGCCAGCAGCTTAAGTCGTGGGACTGAAGCTTTCTTT
CDR3aa: CASSLSRGTEAFF

abundance: .
d_gene: .
j_gene: TRBJ1-3
v_gene: TRBV6-5
CDR3nt: TGTGCCAGCAAAGAGGCTGGAAACACCATATATTTT
CDR3aa: CASKEAGNTIYF

abundance: .
d_gene: .
j_gene: TRBJ2-7
v_gene: TRBV7-3
CDR3nt: TGTGCCAGCAGCTCCCTCCGTGGGGGCGAGCAGTACTTC
CDR3aa: CASSSLRGGEQYF

abundance: once
d_gene: TRBD2
j_gene: TRBJ2-1
v_gene: TRBV3-1/TRBV3-2
CDR3nt: TGTGCCAGCAGCCGAGCCACCGGGACTAGCTACAATGAGCAGTTCTTC
CDR3aa: CASSRATGTSYNEQFF

abundance: .
d_gene: .
j_gene: TRBJ1-1
v_gene: TRBV30
CDR3nt: TGTGCCTGGAGAAAGAACACTGAAGCTTTCTTT
CDR3aa: CAWRKNTEAFF

abundance: .
d_gene: .
j_gene: TRBJ2-1
v_gene: TRBV5-4
CDR3nt: TGTGCCAGCAGCTCAGCAGGGTTTAATGAGCAGTTCTTC
CDR3aa: CASSSAGFNEQFF

abundance: .
d_gene: TRBD2
j_gene: TRBJ2-7
v_gene: TRBV11-2
CDR3nt: TGTGCCAGCAGCTTAGATAGGGGAAAGAGCGGGAAGGCCTACGAGCAGTACTTC
CDR3aa: CASSLDRGKSGKAYEQYF

abundance: .
d_gene: .
j_gene: TRBJ2-1
v_gene: TRBV6-6
CDR3nt: TGTGCCAGCAGTTACGATGTTTTCGATGAGCAGTTCTTC
CDR3aa: CASSYDVFDEQFF

abundance: .
d_gene: TRBD1
j_gene: TRBJ2-5
v_gene: TRBV11-2
CDR3nt: TGTGCCAGCAGCTTAGTAGCGGACAGGGGCGAGACCCAGTACTTC
CDR3aa: CASSLVADRGETQYF

abundance: .
d_gene: .
j_gene: TRBJ2-1
v_gene: TRBV5-4
CDR3nt: TGTGCCAGCAGCTTGACGGACAGCTACAATGAGCAGTTCTTC
CDR3aa: CASSLTDSYNEQFF

abundance: .
d_gene: TRBD1
j_gene: TRBJ2-2
v_gene: TRBV7-9
CDR3nt: TGTGCCAGCAGACCGACAGGGGCCCACACCGGGGAGCTGTTTTTT
CDR3aa: CASRPTGAHTGELFF

abundance: .
d_gene: TRBD1
j_gene: TRBJ1-5
v_gene: TRBV6-5
CDR3nt: TGTGCCAGCAGAGCGACAGGGAGTCTGGCCCAGCATTTT
CDR3aa: CASRATGSLAQHF

abundance: .
d_gene: .
j_gene: TRBJ2-6
v_gene: TRBV4-1
CDR3nt: TGCGCCAGCAGCGATCCGGACGGATTCTACTCTGGGGCCAACGTCCTGACTTTC
CDR3aa: CASSDPDGFYSGANVLTF

abundance: .
d_gene: TRBD1
j_gene: TRBJ2-3
v_gene: TRBV19
CDR3nt: TGTGCCAGTGATAACAGGGGGCATACAGATACGCAGTATTTT
CDR3aa: CASDNRGHTDTQYF

abundance: .
d_gene: TRBD2
j_gene: TRBJ2-1
v_gene: TRBV7-8
CDR3nt: TGTGCCAGCAGCGCCGTCAGAGCGGGATCCTACAATGAGCAGTTCTTC
CDR3aa: CASSAVRAGSYNEQFF

abundance: few
d_gene: .
j_gene: TRBJ1-1
v_gene: TRBV5-4
CDR3nt: TGTGCCAGCAGCTTGGCCGGTGGCAGCATGAACACTGAAGCTTTCTTT
CDR3aa: CASSLAGGSMNTEAFF

abundance: .
d_gene: TRBD1
j_gene: TRBJ1-4
v_gene: TRBV7-9
CDR3nt: TGTGCCAGCAGCCGGGACAGGGCTCCCCTGAACACTAATGAAAAACTGTTTTTT
CDR3aa: CASSRDRAPLNTNEKLFF